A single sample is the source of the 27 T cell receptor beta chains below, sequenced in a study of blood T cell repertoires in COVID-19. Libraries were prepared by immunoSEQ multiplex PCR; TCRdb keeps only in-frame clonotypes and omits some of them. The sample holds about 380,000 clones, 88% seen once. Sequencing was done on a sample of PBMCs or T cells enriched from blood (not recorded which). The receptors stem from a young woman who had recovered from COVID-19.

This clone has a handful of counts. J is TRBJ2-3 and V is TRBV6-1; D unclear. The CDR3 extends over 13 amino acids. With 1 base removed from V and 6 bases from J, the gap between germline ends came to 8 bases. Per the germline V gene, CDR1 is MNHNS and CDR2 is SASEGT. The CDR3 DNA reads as TGTGCCAGCAGTGAAGAGATTGAGGATACGCAGTATTTT. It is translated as CASSEEIEDTQYF.

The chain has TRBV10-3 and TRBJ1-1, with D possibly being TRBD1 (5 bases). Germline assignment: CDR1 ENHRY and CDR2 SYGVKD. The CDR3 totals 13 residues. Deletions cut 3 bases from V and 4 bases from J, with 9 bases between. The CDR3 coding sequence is TGTGCCATCAGTGATTGGGGGGGCACTGAAGCTTTCTTT. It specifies CAISDWGGTEAFF.

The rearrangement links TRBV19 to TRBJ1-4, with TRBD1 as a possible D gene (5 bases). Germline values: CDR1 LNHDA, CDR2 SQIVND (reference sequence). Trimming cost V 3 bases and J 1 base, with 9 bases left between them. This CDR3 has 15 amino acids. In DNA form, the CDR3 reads TGTGCCAGTAGTATCAGGGAAAGAACTAATGAAAAACTGTTTTTT. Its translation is CASSIRERTNEKLFF. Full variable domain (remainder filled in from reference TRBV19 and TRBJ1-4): DGGITQSPKYLFRKEGQNVTLSCEQNLNHDAMYWYRQDPGQGLRLIYYSQIVNDFQKGDIAEGYSVSREKKESFPLTVTSAQKNPTAFYLCASSIRERTNEKLFFGSGTQLSVL.

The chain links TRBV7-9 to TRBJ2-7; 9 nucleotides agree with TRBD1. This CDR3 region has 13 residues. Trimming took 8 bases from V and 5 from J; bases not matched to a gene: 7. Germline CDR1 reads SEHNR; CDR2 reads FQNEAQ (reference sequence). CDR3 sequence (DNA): TGTGCCAGCCTGACAGGGGGTCATAACGAGCAGTACTTC. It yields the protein CASLTGGHNEQYF.

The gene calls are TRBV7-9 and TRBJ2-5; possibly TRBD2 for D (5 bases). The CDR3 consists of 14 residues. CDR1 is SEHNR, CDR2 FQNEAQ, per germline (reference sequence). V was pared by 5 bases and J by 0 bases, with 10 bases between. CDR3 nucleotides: TGTGCCAGCAGCCGGCAGCGGTACCAAGAGACCCAGTACTTC. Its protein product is CASSRQRYQETQYF.

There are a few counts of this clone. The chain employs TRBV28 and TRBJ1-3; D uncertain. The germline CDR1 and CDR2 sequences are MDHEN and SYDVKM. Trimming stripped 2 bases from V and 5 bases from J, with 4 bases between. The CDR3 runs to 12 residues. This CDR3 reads CASSLNRNTIYF. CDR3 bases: TGTGCCAGCAGTTTAAATAGAAACACCATATATTTT.

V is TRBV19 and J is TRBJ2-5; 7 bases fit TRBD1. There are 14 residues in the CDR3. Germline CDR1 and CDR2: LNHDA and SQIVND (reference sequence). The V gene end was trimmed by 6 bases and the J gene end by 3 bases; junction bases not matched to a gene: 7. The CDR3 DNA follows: TGTGCCAGTAGGAGAGACAGGGTGGAAGAGACCCAGTACTTC. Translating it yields CASRRDRVEETQYF.

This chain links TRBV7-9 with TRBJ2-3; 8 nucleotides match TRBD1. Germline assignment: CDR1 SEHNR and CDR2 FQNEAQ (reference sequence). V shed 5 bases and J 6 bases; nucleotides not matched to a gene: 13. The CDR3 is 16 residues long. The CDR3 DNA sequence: TGTGCCAGCAGCGCGGACAGGGAGTGGGTTTCTGATACGCAGTATTTT. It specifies CASSADREWVSDTQYF.

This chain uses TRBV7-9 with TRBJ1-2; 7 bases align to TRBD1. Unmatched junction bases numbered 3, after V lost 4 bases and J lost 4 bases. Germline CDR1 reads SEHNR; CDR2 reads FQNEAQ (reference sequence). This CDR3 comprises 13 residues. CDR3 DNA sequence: TGTGCCAGCAGCTCGACAGGGACCTATGGCTACACCTTC. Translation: CASSSTGTYGYTF.

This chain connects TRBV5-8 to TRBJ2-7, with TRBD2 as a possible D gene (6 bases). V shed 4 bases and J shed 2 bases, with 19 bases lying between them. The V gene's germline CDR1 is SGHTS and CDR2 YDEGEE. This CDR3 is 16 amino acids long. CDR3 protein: CASSPPWGEPPYEQYF. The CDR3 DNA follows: TGTGCCAGCAGCCCCCCGTGGGGGGAACCCCCCTACGAGCAGTACTTC.

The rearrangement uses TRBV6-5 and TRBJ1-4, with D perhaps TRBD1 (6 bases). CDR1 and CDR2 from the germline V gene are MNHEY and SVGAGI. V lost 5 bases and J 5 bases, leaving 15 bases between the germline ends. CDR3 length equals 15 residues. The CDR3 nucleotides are TGTGCCAGCAGTAGAACAGGGACACTCAATGAAAAACTGTTTTTT. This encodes CASSRTGTLNEKLFF.

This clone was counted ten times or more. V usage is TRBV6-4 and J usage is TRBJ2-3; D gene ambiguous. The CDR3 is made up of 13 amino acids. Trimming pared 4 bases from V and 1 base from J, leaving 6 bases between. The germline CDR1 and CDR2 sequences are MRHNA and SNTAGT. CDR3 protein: CASSAQGTDTQYF. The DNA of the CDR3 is TGTGCCAGCAGTGCCCAGGGCACAGATACGCAGTATTTT.

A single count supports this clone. DNA of the CDR3: TGTGCCAGCAGCTTACTACTGAACACTGAAGCTTTCTTT. Protein product: CASSLLLNTEAFF. The genes are TRBV11-3 and TRBJ1-1; no reliable D call. The germline V gene encodes CDR1 SGHNT and CDR2 YENEEA. Trimming took 2 bases from V and 0 from J, leaving 4 bases between them. CDR3 length equals 13 residues.

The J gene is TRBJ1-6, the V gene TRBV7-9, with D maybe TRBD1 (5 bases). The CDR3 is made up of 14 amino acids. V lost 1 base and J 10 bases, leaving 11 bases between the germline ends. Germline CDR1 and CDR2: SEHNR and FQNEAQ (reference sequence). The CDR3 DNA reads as TGTGCCAGCAGCTTAGATCAGGGATCCTCACCCCTCCACTTT. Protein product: CASSLDQGSSPLHF.

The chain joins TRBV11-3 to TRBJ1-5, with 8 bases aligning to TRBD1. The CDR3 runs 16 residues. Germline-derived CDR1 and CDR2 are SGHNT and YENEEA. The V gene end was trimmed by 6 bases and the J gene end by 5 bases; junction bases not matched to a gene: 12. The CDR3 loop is CASSKLGTGQYQPQHF. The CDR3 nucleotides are TGTGCCAGCAGTAAATTAGGGACAGGACAATATCAGCCCCAGCATTTT.

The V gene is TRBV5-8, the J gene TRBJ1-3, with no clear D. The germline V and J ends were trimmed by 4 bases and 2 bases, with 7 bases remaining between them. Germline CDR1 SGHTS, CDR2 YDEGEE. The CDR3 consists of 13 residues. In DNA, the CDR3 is TGTGCCAGCAGCGCACTAACTGGAAACACCATATATTTT. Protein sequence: CASSALTGNTIYF.

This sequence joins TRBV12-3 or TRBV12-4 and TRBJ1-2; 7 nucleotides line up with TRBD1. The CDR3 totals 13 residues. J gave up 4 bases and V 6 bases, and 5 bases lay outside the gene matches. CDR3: CASSTRGAYGYTF. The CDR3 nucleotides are TGTGCCAGCAGCACCAGGGGGGCCTATGGCTACACCTTC.

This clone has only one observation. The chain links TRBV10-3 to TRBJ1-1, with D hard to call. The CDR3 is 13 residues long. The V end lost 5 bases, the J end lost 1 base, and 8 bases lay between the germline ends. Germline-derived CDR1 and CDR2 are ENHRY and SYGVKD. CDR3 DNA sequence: TGTGCCATCAGTAGAAGAGAGAACACTGAAGCTTTCTTT. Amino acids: CAISRRENTEAFF.

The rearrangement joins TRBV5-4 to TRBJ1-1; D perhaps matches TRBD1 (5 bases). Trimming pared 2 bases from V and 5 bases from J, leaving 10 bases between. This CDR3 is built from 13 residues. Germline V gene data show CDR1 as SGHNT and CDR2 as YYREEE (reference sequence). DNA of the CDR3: TGTGCCAGCAGCTTTTCGGGGGGAACTGAAGCTTTCTTT. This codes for CASSFSGGTEAFF.

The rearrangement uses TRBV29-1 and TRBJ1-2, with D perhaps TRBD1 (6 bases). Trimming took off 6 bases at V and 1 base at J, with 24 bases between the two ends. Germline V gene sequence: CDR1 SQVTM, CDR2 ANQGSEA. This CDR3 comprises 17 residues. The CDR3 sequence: CSVKGGAGEKFNYGYTF. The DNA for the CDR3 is TGCAGCGTAAAGGGGGGGGCAGGGGAAAAATTTAACTATGGCTACACCTTC. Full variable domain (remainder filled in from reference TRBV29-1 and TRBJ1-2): SAVISQKPSRDICQRGTSLTIQCQVDSQVTMMFWYRQQPGQSLTLIATANQGSEATYESGFVIDKFPISRPNLTFSTLTVSNMSPEDSSIYLCSVKGGAGEKFNYGYTFGSGTRLTVV.

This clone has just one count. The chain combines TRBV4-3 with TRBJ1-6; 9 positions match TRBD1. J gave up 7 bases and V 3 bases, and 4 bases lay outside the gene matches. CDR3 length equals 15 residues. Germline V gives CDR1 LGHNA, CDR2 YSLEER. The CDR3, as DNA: TGCGCCAGCAGCCACTCCGGGACAGGGAATTCACCCCTCCACTTT. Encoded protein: CASSHSGTGNSPLHF.

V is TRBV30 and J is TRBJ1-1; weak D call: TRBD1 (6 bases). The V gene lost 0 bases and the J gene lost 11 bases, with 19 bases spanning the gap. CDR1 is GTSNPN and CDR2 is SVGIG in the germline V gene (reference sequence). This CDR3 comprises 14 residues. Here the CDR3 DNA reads TGTGCCTGGAGTGTACGAGGGGGTCCCACCGGGGCTTTCTTT. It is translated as CAWSVRGGPTGAFF. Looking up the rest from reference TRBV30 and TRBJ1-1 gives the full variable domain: SQTIHQWPATLVQPVGSPLSLECTVEGTSNPNLYWYRQAAGRGLQLLFYSVGIGQISSEVPQNLSASRPQDRQFILSSKKLLLSDSGFYLCAWSVRGGPTGAFFGQGTRLTVV.

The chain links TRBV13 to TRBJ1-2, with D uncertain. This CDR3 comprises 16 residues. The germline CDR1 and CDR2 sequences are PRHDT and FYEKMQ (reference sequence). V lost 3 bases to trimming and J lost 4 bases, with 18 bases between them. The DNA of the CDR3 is TGTGCCAGCAGCTTCGCAGTCTCGACGGGTTTCTATGGCTACACCTTC. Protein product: CASSFAVSTGFYGYTF.

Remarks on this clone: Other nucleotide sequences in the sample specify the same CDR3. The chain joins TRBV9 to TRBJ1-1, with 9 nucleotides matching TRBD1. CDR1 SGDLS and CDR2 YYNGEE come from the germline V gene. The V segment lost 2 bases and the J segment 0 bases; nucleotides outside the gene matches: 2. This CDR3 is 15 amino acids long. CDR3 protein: CASSVGQGMNTEAFF. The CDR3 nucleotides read TGTGCCAGCAGCGTTGGACAGGGGATGAACACTGAAGCTTTCTTT.

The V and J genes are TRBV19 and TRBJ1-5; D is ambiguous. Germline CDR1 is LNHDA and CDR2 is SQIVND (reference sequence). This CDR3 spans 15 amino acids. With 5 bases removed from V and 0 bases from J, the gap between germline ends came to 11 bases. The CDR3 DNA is TGTGCCAGTAGTGAGGAAGAATATAGCAATCAGCCCCAGCATTTT. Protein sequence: CASSEEEYSNQPQHF.

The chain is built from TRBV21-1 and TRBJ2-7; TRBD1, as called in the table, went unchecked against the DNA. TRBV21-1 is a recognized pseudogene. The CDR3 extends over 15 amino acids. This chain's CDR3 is CASSTSDRFPYEQYF. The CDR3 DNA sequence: TGTGCCAGCAGCACCTCCGACAGGTTCCCCTACGAGCAGTACTTC.

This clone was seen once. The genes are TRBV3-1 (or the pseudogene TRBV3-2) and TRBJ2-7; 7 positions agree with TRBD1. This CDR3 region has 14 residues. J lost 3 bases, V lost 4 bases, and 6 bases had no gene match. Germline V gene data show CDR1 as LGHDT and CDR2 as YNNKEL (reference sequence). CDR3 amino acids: CASSRPGQHYEQYF. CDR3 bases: TGTGCCAGCAGCCGTCCGGGACAGCACTACGAGCAGTACTTC.